The rows below give T cell receptor beta chains drawn from one sample of a study of T-cell reconstitution after alpha-beta-depleted transplantation in children. TCRdb independently ran MiXCR on the PCR reads; one entry per CDR3 protein. This repertoire shows just under 550,000 distinct CDR3 sequences, around 17% found once; its top ten account for approximately 3%. Material: PBMCs from the stem cell graft donor, obtained from the stem cell graft. The receptors stem from a human donor who donated a stem cell graft to a child with acute lymphoblastic leukemia. Each CDR3 is given with its conserved first and last residue. The D gene is left open where the match is weak. The listing skips clone size in some rows; elsewhere it reads once, few, many or a size class.

TRBJ1-1	TRBV6-1	.	.	TGTGCCAGCCGGGTCACGGGGGGCGGGGGCCTTGAAGCTTTCTTT	CASRVTGGGGLEAFF
TRBJ2-3	TRBV4-1	TRBD1	.	TGCGCCAGCAGCCAAGGTGGGACAGGGAGGACAGATACGCAGTATTTT	CASSQGGTGRTDTQYF
TRBJ2-3	TRBV20-1	TRBD2	.	TGCAGTGCTAGGGGTCTAGCGGCGGGGGGACACACAGATACGCAGTATTTT	CSARGLAAGGHTDTQYF
TRBJ2-5	TRBV12-3/TRBV12-4	TRBD1	few	TGTGCCAGCAGAACCGGGACAGGGACGTCAGAGACCCAGTACTTC	CASRTGTGTSETQYF
TRBJ2-1	TRBV28	TRBD2	.	TGTGCCAGCAGTTTAGCGGCTAGCGGGAGGGCTGGGCAGTTCTTC	CASSLAASGRAGQFF
TRBJ1-1	TRBV29-1	.	many	TGCAGCGTTGAACAGGGCACTGAAGCTTTCTTT	CSVEQGTEAFF
TRBJ2-2	TRBV5-1	.	.	TGCGCCAGCAGCTCCGACCCGAACGCCGGGGAGCTGTTTTTT	CASSSDPNAGELFF
TRBJ2-3	TRBV5-1	TRBD1	.	TGCGCCAGCAGCGGGGACAGGGGGCTGGACACAGATACGCAGTATTTT	CASSGDRGLDTDTQYF
TRBJ1-2	TRBV20-1	.	.	TGCAGTGCTTCCTTAGTGAGGTCCCGGGACTATGGCTACACCTTC	CSASLVRSRDYGYTF
TRBJ1-5	TRBV19	.	.	TGTGCCAGTAGGATCGGGACGGAGGCTTTCGGGCCCCAGCATTTT	CASRIGTEAFGPQHF
TRBJ1-1	TRBV7-9	TRBD1	few	TGTGCCAGCAGCTTATCGGACAGGGCGAATGGGAACACTGAAGCTTTCTTT	CASSLSDRANGNTEAFF
TRBJ2-3	TRBV20-1	TRBD1	few	TGCAGTGCTAGAAGGGGACAGGGGACAGATACGCAGTATTTT	CSARRGQGTDTQYF
TRBJ2-7	TRBV3-1	.	few	TGTGCCAGCAGCTGGACAGGAGGGCTCGAGCAGTACTTC	CASSWTGGLEQYF
TRBJ2-7	TRBV27	.	.	TGTGCCAGCAGGACCACTGAGTCCGCCGCTCGCGAGCAGTACTTC	CASRTTESAAREQYF
TRBJ2-7	TRBV10-3	.	few	TGTGCCATCGGGGAAGAGCAGTACTTC	CAIGEEQYF
TRBJ2-7	TRBV4-1	.	.	TGCGCCAGCAGCCAAGAGAAGAGGAGCTCCTACGAGCAGTACTTC	CASSQEKRSSYEQYF
TRBJ1-1	TRBV7-6	TRBD1	.	TGTGCCAGCAGCCGGGACAGGGCTGGTGACACTGAAGCTTTCTTT	CASSRDRAGDTEAFF
TRBJ1-1	TRBV29-1	.	few	TGCAGCGTTGATTCAGGGAACACTGAAGCTTTCTTT	CSVDSGNTEAFF
TRBJ2-7	TRBV5-1	.	.	TGCGCCAGCAGCCTCCGGGACGGGGGATACGAGCAGTACTTC	CASSLRDGGYEQYF
TRBJ1-5	TRBV12-3/TRBV12-4	.	few	TGTGCCAGCAGTTCCACCCGACCGATCAATCAGCCCCAGCATTTT	CASSSTRPINQPQHF
TRBJ2-3	TRBV6-2/TRBV6-3	TRBD2	.	TGTGCCAGCAGTTTCCTAGCGGGAGGTCCAGATACGCAGTATTTT	CASSFLAGGPDTQYF
TRBJ2-1	TRBV5-1	.	many	TGCGCCAGTACTATGGACCTGTTTGGTGAGCAGTTCTTC	CASTMDLFGEQFF
TRBJ2-5	TRBV12-3/TRBV12-4	.	few	TGTGCCAGCAGTCCGGACATAGAAGAGACCCAGTACTTC	CASSPDIEETQYF
TRBJ2-2	TRBV7-6	.	.	TGTGCCAGCAGCTTCCTGGTCACCGGGGAGCTGTTTTTT	CASSFLVTGELFF
TRBJ1-1	TRBV6-1	TRBD1	.	TGTGCCAGCAGGAGACAGGGGGCTAGGCCGTACACTGAAGCTTTCTTT	CASRRQGARPYTEAFF
TRBJ1-2	TRBV20-1	TRBD1	.	TGCAGTGCTCGGGGGACAGGGGGCTTCTATGGCTACACCTTC	CSARGTGGFYGYTF